This T cell receptor beta chain was identified during a study of Ad26.COV2.S vaccination and SARS-CoV-2 variants. The repertoire was sequenced with immunoSEQ multiplex PCR; TCRdb's copy has only in-frame clones and lacks some. The sample has about 460,000 clones, approximately 90% seen once. Indicated treatment: 15 to 20 received Ad26.COV2.S at low or high dose, single or two shots; 5 received placebo; per-sample allocation not given. Following the first vaccine or placebo injection, samples were taken on day 63. General study points: Relative to placebo recipients, vaccine recipients exhibited elevated spike-specific TCR breadth. Reportedly, after vaccination the spike-specific CD8+ and CD4+ T cell responses displayed substantial breadth.

CDR3 length: 15 amino acids. Germline V gives CDR1 LGHNA, CDR2 YSLEER. V lost 4 bases and J lost 0, with 13 bases in between. Comments on this clone: Its antigen is still unknown.

The TCR comes from a person aged 18-65 years who received the Ad26.COV2.S COVID-19 vaccine or a placebo. V usage is TRBV4-3 and J usage is TRBJ2-7; TRBD2 might be the D (6 bases). Sequencing used peripheral blood, obtained in a trial of Ad26.COV2.S vaccine versus placebo. The CDR3 coding sequence is TGCGCCAGCAGCCGACGTGCGGGGAGCTCCTACGAGCAGTACTTC. Protein product: CASSRRAGSSYEQYF.